In its sample, the clone carrying this T cell receptor beta chain was seen many times. Its cognate antigen is unknown. Possible read error: a much larger clone is one base away. The lymph nodes were axillary draining lymph nodes from breast cancer patients. This sample was taken from a study of breast tumors, draining lymph nodes, adjacent tissues. TCRdb recomputed calls from the multiplex PCR reads with MiXCR, one row per CDR3 protein. The table records around 250,000 distinct CDR3 sequences, under 40% of them present only once. Overall study results and limits: Compared with basal-like, luminal-like tumors shared significantly more repertoire with nontumor tissue.

This CDR3 spans 13 amino acids. Germline lookup yields CDR1 DFQATT and CDR2 SNEGSKA (reference sequence). The sequence was collected from a female donor with breast cancer. Some clones in this sample may be carry-over from other donors' samples. Input material: axillary lymph node tissue. The chain joins TRBV20-1 to TRBJ1-4; D possibly corresponds to TRBD1 (5 bases). As DNA, the CDR3 is TGCAGTGCTAGAGGGGGCCTAAATGAAACACTGTTTTTT. Amino acids: CSARGGLNETLFF.